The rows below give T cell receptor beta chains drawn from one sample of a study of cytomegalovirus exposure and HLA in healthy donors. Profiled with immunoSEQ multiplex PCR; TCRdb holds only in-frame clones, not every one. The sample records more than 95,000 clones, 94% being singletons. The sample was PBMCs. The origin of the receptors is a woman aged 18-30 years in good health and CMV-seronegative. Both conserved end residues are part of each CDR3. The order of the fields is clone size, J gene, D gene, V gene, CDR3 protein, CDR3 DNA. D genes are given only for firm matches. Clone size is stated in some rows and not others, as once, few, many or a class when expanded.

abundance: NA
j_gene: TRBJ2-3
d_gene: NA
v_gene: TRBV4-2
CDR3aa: CASSHTRAGISTDTQYF
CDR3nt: TGTGCCAGCAGCCATACCCGCGCGGGGATTAGCACAGATACGCAGTATTTT

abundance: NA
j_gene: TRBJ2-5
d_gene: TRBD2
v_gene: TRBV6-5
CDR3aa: CASRGPGGETQYF
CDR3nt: TGTGCCAGCAGGGGGCCCGGGGGGGAGACCCAGTACTTC

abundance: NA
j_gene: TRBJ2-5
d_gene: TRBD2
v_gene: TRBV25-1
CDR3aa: CASSRTSGRETQYF
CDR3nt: TGTGCCAGCAGTAGGACTAGCGGGAGGGAGACCCAGTACTTC

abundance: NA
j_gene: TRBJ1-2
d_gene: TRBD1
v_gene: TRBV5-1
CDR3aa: CASSLGQASTGTYGYTF
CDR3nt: TGCGCCAGCAGCCTGGGACAGGCCAGTACGGGGACCTATGGCTACACCTTC

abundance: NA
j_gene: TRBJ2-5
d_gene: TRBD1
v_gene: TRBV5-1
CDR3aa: CASSREVDREETQYF
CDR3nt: TGCGCCAGCAGCCGAGAAGTAGACAGGGAAGAGACCCAGTACTTC

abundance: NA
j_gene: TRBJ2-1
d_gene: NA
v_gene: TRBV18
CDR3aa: CASSPGVGGASNEQFF
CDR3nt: TGTGCCAGCTCCCCCGGGGTGGGGGGGGCCTCCAATGAGCAGTTCTTC

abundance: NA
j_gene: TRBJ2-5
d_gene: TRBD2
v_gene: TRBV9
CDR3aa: CASSPEPGLAGETQYF
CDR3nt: TGTGCCAGCAGCCCCGAGCCGGGACTAGCGGGAGAGACCCAGTACTTC

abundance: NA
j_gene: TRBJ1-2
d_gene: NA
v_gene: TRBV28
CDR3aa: CASSFNRLNYGYTF
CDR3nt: TGTGCCAGCAGTTTCAATCGCCTAAACTATGGCTACACCTTC

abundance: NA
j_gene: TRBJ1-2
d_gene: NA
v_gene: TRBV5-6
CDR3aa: CASTGRGYHYGYTF
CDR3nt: TGTGCCAGCACGGGCCGGGGGTATCACTATGGCTACACCTTC

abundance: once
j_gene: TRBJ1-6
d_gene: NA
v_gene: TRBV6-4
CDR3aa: CASSDGAENISPLHF
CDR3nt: TGTGCCAGCAGTGACGGGGCAGAGAATATCTCACCCCTCCACTTT